Shown below are 2 T cell receptor beta chains from a single sample sequenced in a study of blood T cell repertoires in COVID-19. TCRdb's table, derived via immunoSEQ multiplex PCR, lists solely in-frame clones and lacks some. The data show some 190,000 clones, approximately 80% seen once. The specimen was PBMCs or T cells enriched from blood (not recorded which). These receptors all stem from a man aged 55-75 years who had been exposed to COVID-19.

The count of this clone is one. The rearrangement uses TRBV11-3 and TRBJ2-5, with D possibly matching TRBD1 (7 bases). The V and J ends lost 7 bases and 1 base respectively, with 16 bases between them. The CDR3 length is 15 residues. Germline V CDR1 and CDR2: SGHNT, YENEEA. CDR3 region: CASTDGGQFQETQYF. In nucleotides, the CDR3 is TGTGCCAGCACCGACGGGGGACAGTTCCAAGAGACCCAGTACTTC.

A remark on this clone: This same CDR3 is encoded by further DNA sequences in the sample. This chain connects TRBV20-1 to TRBJ2-5, with no clear D. Per the germline V gene, CDR1 is DFQATT and CDR2 is SNEGSKA (reference sequence). The V end was cut by 3 bases, the J end by 2 bases, with 4 bases between. The CDR3 totals 11 residues. The CDR3: CSASVQETQYF. The CDR3, as DNA: TGCAGTGCTAGCGTTCAAGAGACCCAGTACTTC.